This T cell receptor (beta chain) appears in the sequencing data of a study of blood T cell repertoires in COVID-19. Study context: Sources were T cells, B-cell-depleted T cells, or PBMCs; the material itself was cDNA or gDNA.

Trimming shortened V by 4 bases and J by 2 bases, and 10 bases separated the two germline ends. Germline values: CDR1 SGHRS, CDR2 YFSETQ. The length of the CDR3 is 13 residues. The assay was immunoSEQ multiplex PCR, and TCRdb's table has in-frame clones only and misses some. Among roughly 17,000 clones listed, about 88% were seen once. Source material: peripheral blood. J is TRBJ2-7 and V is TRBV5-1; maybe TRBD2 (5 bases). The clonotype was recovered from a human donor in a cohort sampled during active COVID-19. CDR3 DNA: TGCGCCAGCAGCCCCGGGGAAACCTACGAGCAGTACTTC. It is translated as CASSPGETYEQYF.